This paragraph reports one T cell receptor beta chain. The specificity of this receptor is unknown. Taken from cysteine to phenylalanine, the CDR3 has 14 residues. DNA is not recorded here. The sample was run on an Illumina HiSeq 2000. The TCR beta cDNA libraries were made using 5'RACE template switching, a step that added both a universal primer site and unique molecular identifiers. cDNA synthesis was primed from the TCR beta constant segment and was followed by two successive PCR amplification steps. From the authors' description of their analysis: MIGEC was used to demultiplex reads and group the reads by UMI, and MiTCR was used to assemble and quantify clonotypes. To exclude erroneous sequences, only TCR cDNA sequences supported by at least two reads were retained. The tcR package was used for downstream repertoire analysis, and clonotypes were matched across fractions by CDR3 nucleotide sequence plus V segment. Antigen specificity was annotated against VDJdb with VDJmatch, allowing one amino acid substitution in CDR3. The reads were reprocessed in TCRdb, with one entry per CDR3 protein sequence and no accompanying DNA. TCRdb, not the original authors, processed these V and J calls. The sample's table lists a count of approximately 380,000 distinct CDR3 sequences. 4% to 6.5% of the sample is taken by the ten largest.

These data are taken from a study of T cells expressing NK-cell markers (dated by TCRdb to about 2020). A note on the overall study: TCR beta-chain repertoires were profiled in sorted CD3+CD56+NKG2C+, CD3+CD56+NKG2C- and CD3+CD56-NKG2C+ T-cell subsets from several donors. Randomly selected healthy volunteers, three men and five women, were used as the eight sequenced donors. The libraries were sequenced on Illumina HiSeq 2000/2500, MiSeq or NextSeq, producing 2 x 150 bp reads. Among the eight sequenced donors, seven were HCMV-seropositive and one was HCMV-seronegative. Broad study findings and their caveats: Those dominant clonotypes were again the most abundant among CD3+CD56-NKG2C+ cells in a handful of donors, at roughly 25-60.1%. In roughly 6 donors, the dominant CD3+CD56+NKG2C+ clonotypes ranked among the top 10 CD8+ clonotypes, making up about 1.0-7.5% of CD8+ T cells. Whether the expanded NKG2C-expressing T cell clones were specific for HCMV antigens was left unclear.

A commercial ELISA kit detecting HCMV-specific IgG in serum was used to determine HCMV serostatus. Ficoll density gradient centrifugation was used to isolate peripheral blood mononuclear cells from blood. The receptor's source is a man aged 18 to 69 in good health. Specimen: blood T cells: a sorted CD56 or NKG2C T cell subset, CD4+ or CD8+ T cells, or bulk PBMC T cells (not recorded which). The V and J genes are TRBV12-3 or TRBV12-4 and TRBJ1-2; TCRdb calls TRBD1, which cannot be checked without DNA. The CDR3 protein sequence reads: CASSFGGSVYGYTF.